These 2 T cell receptor beta chains came from one sample sequenced in a study of cytomegalovirus exposure and HLA in healthy donors. Method: immunoSEQ multiplex PCR; TCRdb's copy keeps in-frame clones and lacks some. Of 200,000 or so clones listed, approximately 80% are singletons. The sequencing sample was made of PBMCs. Source of these receptors: a man aged 18 to 35 in good health and CMV-seropositive.

This clone was found once. The genes are TRBV9 and TRBJ2-3; D possibly corresponds to TRBD1 (6 bases). The germline CDR1 and CDR2 sequences are SGDLS and YYNGEE. V was trimmed by 4 bases and J by 5 bases, leaving 14 bases between them. There are 14 residues in the CDR3. CDR3 region: CASSTQTGLDTQYF. CDR3 DNA: TGTGCCAGCAGCACCCAAACAGGGCTAGATACGCAGTATTTT. Supplemented by reference TRBV9 and TRBJ2-3, the full variable domain reads DSGVTQTPKHLITATGQRVTLRCSPRSGDLSVYWYQQSLDQGLQFLIQYYNGEERAKGNILERFSAQQFPDLHSELNLSSLELGDSALYFCASSTQTGLDTQYFGPGTRLTVL.

The chain combines TRBV5-1 with TRBJ2-7; 10 bases match TRBD2. V dropped 4 bases and J dropped 0; count of bases not matched to a gene: 7. The CDR3 has 16 residues. In germline, CDR1 is SGHRS, CDR2 YFSETQ. The chain's CDR3 is CASSVGLAPSSYEQYF. The CDR3 DNA is TGCGCCAGCAGCGTGGGACTAGCGCCCAGCTCCTACGAGCAGTACTTC.